The 21 T cell receptor beta chains reported below all come from one sample, sequenced in a study of blood T cell repertoires in COVID-19. TCRdb's table, derived via immunoSEQ multiplex PCR, lists solely in-frame clones and lacks some. The table includes 300,000 to 400,000 clones, over 75% detected once. Specimen: peripheral blood. The receptors originated from a woman in her sixties or seventies with COVID-19, enrolled during active disease.

V usage is TRBV24-1 and J usage is TRBJ2-1; TRBD1 matches 7 bases. Germline V gene sequence: CDR1 KGHDR, CDR2 SFDVKD. The CDR3 is made up of 16 amino acids. The V and J ends lost 5 bases and 7 bases, in that order; junction bases with no gene match: 13. This CDR3 reads CATSASPGQRGNEQFF. For the CDR3, the DNA is TGTGCCACCAGTGCCTCCCCGGGACAGCGCGGGAATGAGCAGTTCTTC.

The chain is built from TRBV27 and TRBJ1-2; 7 bases are a match to TRBD1. Germline CDR1 and CDR2: MNHEY and SMNVEV (reference sequence). The CDR3 has 17 residues. The junction had 19 bases not matched to a gene; V was cut back by 6 bases and J by 6 bases. The CDR3 reads CASSPRGQGVHLDGYTF. CDR3 in DNA: TGTGCCAGCAGCCCTAGGGGGCAGGGGGTACACCTGGATGGCTACACCTTC.

This chain links TRBV15 with TRBJ2-7; D is possibly TRBD1 (6 bases). V lost 5 bases and J 2 bases, leaving 13 bases between the germline ends. The CDR3 has 14 residues. CDR1 is LNHNV, CDR2 YYDKDF, per germline (reference sequence). In DNA form, the CDR3 reads TGTGCCACCAGCCGGTCCAGGGGAGCCTACGAGCAGTACTTC. It codes for CATSRSRGAYEQYF.

The J gene is TRBJ2-7, the V gene TRBV18; 8 bases match TRBD2. Per the germline V gene, CDR1 is KGHSH and CDR2 is LQKENI. Trimming removed 6 bases from V and 0 bases from J; junction bases left unmatched: 7. The CDR3 contains 15 residues. CDR3 amino acids: CASSSGGHNSYEQYF. The CDR3 coding sequence is TGTGCCAGCTCCAGCGGGGGACACAACTCCTACGAGCAGTACTTC.

The chain recombines TRBV19 with TRBJ1-6; D possibly corresponds to TRBD1 (5 bases). This CDR3 has 16 residues. Germline CDR1 and CDR2: LNHDA and SQIVND (reference sequence). The ends were cut back, 2 bases at V and 10 bases at J, with 18 bases in the middle. CDR3 sequence: CASSIKFLLRGSPLHF. The CDR3 DNA reads TGTGCCAGTAGTATAAAATTCCTTTTAAGGGGATCACCCCTCCACTTT.

V and J are TRBV29-1 and TRBJ2-7; 9 bases agree with TRBD2. Germline lookup yields CDR1 SQVTM and CDR2 ANQGSEA. The V and J ends lost 4 bases and 7 bases, in that order; junction bases with no gene match: 17. This CDR3 is 16 amino acids long. CDR3 DNA sequence: TGCAGCGTTGTACCCTCAATAGCGGGGGAGGGAGGGGAGCAGTACTTC. Its translation is CSVVPSIAGEGGEQYF.

The CDR3 coding sequence is TGTGCCAGCAGCCTCGGGACCTACAATGAGCAGTTCTTC. It is translated as CASSLGTYNEQFF. This chain joins TRBV6-4 and TRBJ2-1; a weak D match, TRBD2 (5 bases). V was clipped by 6 bases and J by 2 bases, with 8 bases between them. This CDR3 is 13 amino acids long. CDR1 and CDR2 (germline): MRHNA, SNTAGT.

The chain carries TRBV5-1 and TRBJ2-7, with TRBD1 matching over 8 bases. The CDR3 has 15 amino acids. The V segment lost 4 bases and the J segment 4 bases; nucleotides outside the gene matches: 10. Germline CDR1 SGHRS, CDR2 YFSETQ. The DNA of the CDR3 is TGCGCCAGCAGCCTCGGGTCAGGGGGCATATACGAGCAGTACTTC. Its translation is CASSLGSGGIYEQYF.

The chain carries TRBV5-6 and TRBJ2-3; D is perhaps TRBD1 (6 bases). The CDR3 runs 17 residues. V was cut by 0 bases and J by 1 base, with 15 bases left in between. Germline-derived CDR1 and CDR2 are SGHDT and YYEEEE. DNA of the CDR3: TGTGCCAGCAGCTTGGTAGGGACCAGGGGACGCACAGATACGCAGTATTTT. This codes for CASSLVGTRGRTDTQYF.

V usage is TRBV7-3 and J usage is TRBJ2-1; 15 bases agree with TRBD2. J was trimmed by 9 bases and V by 3 bases; bases with no gene match: 9. The CDR3 sequence is 17 residues long. Germline loops: CDR1 SGHTA, CDR2 FQGTGA. The CDR3: CASSLSGLAGGPSEQFF. In DNA, the CDR3 is TGTGCCAGCAGCTTGTCTGGACTAGCGGGGGGGCCCAGTGAGCAGTTCTTC.

This chain connects TRBV5-6 to TRBJ1-1; perhaps TRBD1 as D (5 bases). The CDR3 has 16 residues. Germline V gene lookup returns CDR1 SGHDT and CDR2 YYEEEE. With 0 bases removed from V and 5 bases from J, the gap between germline ends came to 17 bases. The CDR3 nucleotides are TGTGCCAGCAGCTTGGTTTGGAGGGGCGGAGGTACTGAAGCTTTCTTT. Protein product: CASSLVWRGGGTEAFF.

The rearrangement uses TRBV19 and TRBJ1-1; TRBD1 agrees at 9 bases. In germline, CDR1 is LNHDA, CDR2 SQIVND (reference sequence). With V trimmed by 4 bases and J by 10 bases, 10 bases remained unmatched. This CDR3 has 14 residues. CDR3 nucleotide sequence: TGTGCCAGTAGTAGAGACCGGGACAGGGTGTCAGCTTTCTTT. Amino acids: CASSRDRDRVSAFF.

This chain joins TRBV12-5 and TRBJ2-3; D is perhaps TRBD1 (5 bases). This CDR3 has 15 residues. In germline, CDR1 is LGHNT, CDR2 FRNRAP. Trimming cost V 1 base and J 1 base, with 9 bases left between them. CDR3 DNA sequence: TGTGCTAGTGGTTTGGGTCAGGGTGGCACAGATACGCAGTATTTT. Protein sequence: CASGLGQGGTDTQYF.

This chain links TRBV5-5 with TRBJ1-2, with D uncertain. Germline loops: CDR1 SGHKS, CDR2 YYEKEE (reference sequence). V was cut by 0 bases and J by 7 bases, with 10 bases left in between. The CDR3 has 13 amino acids. The CDR3 DNA reads TGTGCCAGCAGCTTGGGAGGGATCTCTGGCTACACCTTC. It is translated as CASSLGGISGYTF.

The chain recombines TRBV5-1 with TRBJ2-1, with D possibly matching TRBD2 (6 bases). V dropped 0 bases and J dropped 9 bases, with 16 bases sitting between them. Germline CDR1 and CDR2: SGHRS and YFSETQ. The CDR3 runs 15 residues. The CDR3 DNA sequence: TGCGCCAGCAGCTTGGCAGCCGGAGGGTCGCCTGAGCAGTTCTTC. It is translated as CASSLAAGGSPEQFF.

The chain has TRBV4-1 and TRBJ1-6; the match to TRBD1 covers 8 bases. CDR1 is MGHRA, CDR2 YSYEKL, per germline. This CDR3 has 16 amino acids. V dropped 1 base and J dropped 8; count of bases not matched to a gene: 7. The CDR3 DNA is TGCGCCAGCAGCCAAGTAAACAGGGGGGCGGATTCACCCCTCCACTTT. The encoded protein is CASSQVNRGADSPLHF.

The genes are TRBV7-9 and TRBJ1-1; the match to TRBD1 covers 7 bases. The CDR3 is 13 amino acids. The J segment lost 4 bases and the V segment lost 3 bases, leaving 2 bases of the junction unmatched. Germline CDR1 SEHNR, CDR2 FQNEAQ (reference sequence). This CDR3 reads CASSLDRLTEAFF. In DNA form, the CDR3 reads TGTGCCAGCAGCTTGGACAGGCTCACTGAAGCTTTCTTT. Using reference TRBV7-9 and TRBJ1-1 for the parts outside the CDR3, the full variable domain is DTGVSQNPRHKITKRGQNVTFRCDPISEHNRLYWYRQTLGQGPEFLTYFQNEAQLEKSRLLSDRFSAERPKGSFSTLEIQRTEQGDSAMYLCASSLDRLTEAFFGQGTRLTVV.

The chain links TRBV5-1 to TRBJ2-7; D unresolved. Trimming took 1 base from V and 1 from J, leaving 6 bases between them. CDR1 is SGHRS and CDR2 is YFSETQ in the germline V gene. This CDR3 has 13 residues. CDR3 sequence (DNA): TGCGCCAGCAGCTTGCAACAGTCCTACGAGCAGTACTTC. Translated, it gives CASSLQQSYEQYF. Supplemented by reference TRBV5-1 and TRBJ2-7, the full variable domain reads KAGVTQTPRYLIKTRGQQVTLSCSPISGHRSVSWYQQTPGQGLQFLFEYFSETQRNKGNFPGRFSGRQFSNSRSEMNVSTLELGDSALYLCASSLQQSYEQYFGPGTRLTVT.

Points on this clone: This same CDR3 is encoded by further DNA sequences in the sample. The genes are TRBV7-3 and TRBJ2-1, with 14 bases matching TRBD2. The CDR3 length is 15 residues. Germline assignment: CDR1 SGHTA and CDR2 FQGTGA. J was trimmed by 7 bases and V by 5 bases; bases with no gene match: 4. CDR3 bases: TGTGCCAGCAGCCCGCGGACTAGCGGGGGGAATGAGCAGTTCTTC. This codes for CASSPRTSGGNEQFF.

The rearrangement links TRBV7-2 to TRBJ2-5; the D gene is possibly TRBD2 (6 bases). Germline-derived CDR1 and CDR2 are SGHTA and FQGNSA. This CDR3 has 13 amino acids. V gave up 5 bases and J gave up 4 bases, with 11 bases separating them. The CDR3 protein is CASSPGLVETQYF. In nucleotides, the CDR3 is TGTGCCAGCAGCCCGGGACTGGTAGAGACCCAGTACTTC. The variable domain in full, with the rest retrieved from reference TRBV7-2 and TRBJ2-5, is GAGVSQSPSNKVTEKGKDVELRCDPISGHTALYWYRQSLGQGLEFLIYFQGNSAPDKSGLPSDRFSAERTGGSVSTLTIQRTQQEDSAVYLCASSPGLVETQYFGPGTRLLVL.

The chain links TRBV5-1 to TRBJ2-7; 8 bases match TRBD1. In germline, CDR1 is SGHRS, CDR2 YFSETQ. The CDR3 totals 16 residues. V gave up 0 bases and J gave up 5 bases; unmatched junction bases: 10. In DNA, the CDR3 is TGCGCCAGCAGCTTGGGGGCGAGGACAGGGAGGAACGAGCAGTACTTC. As protein: CASSLGARTGRNEQYF.